A selection of T cell receptor beta chains follows, all from one sample in a study of blood T cells in healthy people across ages. One entry per CDR3 protein, called by TCRdb with MiXCR from the 5' RACE reads. Seen here are 700,000 or so distinct CDR3 sequences, 40% to 45% observed once, and the top ten hold about 30%. The source material was blood. The receptors derive from a man older than 75 in good health. Each CDR3 is given with its conserved first and last residue. A D gene is named only where the DNA matches it firmly. Rows give clone size only sometimes, using once, few, many, or a class for an expanded clone.

J gene | D gene | clone size | V gene | CDR3 DNA | CDR3 protein
TRBJ2-3 | NA | NA | TRBV6-5 | TGTGCCAGCAAGAGTCCTTCGGGGAGGACAGATACGCAGTATTTT | CASKSPSGRTDTQYF
TRBJ2-1 | TRBD2 | NA | TRBV6-5 | TGTGCCAGCAGTTCGAGAATAGCGGGGGCTTACAATGAGCAGTTCTTC | CASSSRIAGAYNEQFF
TRBJ2-3 | TRBD1 | NA | TRBV20-1 | TGCAGTGCTACGGGACAGGGATCCACAGATACGCAGTATTTT | CSATGQGSTDTQYF
TRBJ2-5 | NA | NA | TRBV4-3 | TGCGCCAGCAGCCAAGAAGAGAGGACACCTTTATCGGACCAGTACTTC | CASSQEERTPLSDQYF
TRBJ1-6 | NA | few | TRBV6-2/TRBV6-3 | TGTGCCAGCAGGGCCTCTGGACAGAATAATTCACCCCTCCACTTT | CASRASGQNNSPLHF
TRBJ2-5 | NA | NA | TRBV4-3 | TGCGCCAGCAGCCAAGGACGTTGGAGACTGGAGACCCAGTACTTC | CASSQGRWRLETQYF
TRBJ2-1 | TRBD2 | NA | TRBV15 | TGTGCCACCAGCAGAGATCCCGCGGGGGGCCCTTGGAGTGAGCAGTTCTTC | CATSRDPAGGPWSEQFF
TRBJ2-5 | TRBD2 | NA | TRBV9 | TGTGCCAGCAGCGTAGGGCTAGCGGGGGGACGTCAAGAGACCCAGTACTTC | CASSVGLAGGRQETQYF
TRBJ2-7 | TRBD2 | many | TRBV12-3/TRBV12-4 | TGTGCCAGCAGCCCCACTAGCGGGATTGGAGAGCAGTACTTC | CASSPTSGIGEQYF
TRBJ2-4 | NA | few | TRBV4-1 | TGCGCCAGCAGCCAAGTCAGTACTAGTGGTGGCAAAAACATTCAGTACTTC | CASSQVSTSGGKNIQYF
TRBJ2-3 | NA | NA | TRBV20-1 | TGCAGTGCTATCAGGACGCGAAGCACAGATACGCAGTATTTT | CSAIRTRSTDTQYF
TRBJ2-7 | NA | few | TRBV7-2 | TGTGCCAGCAGCTTAGAGAGTAGCGGATTTTCCTACGAGCAGTACTTC | CASSLESSGFSYEQYF
TRBJ2-7 | NA | many | TRBV7-2 | TGTGCCAGCAGCCCAGAAAGGACTGCTCAAGGGTACTTC | CASSPERTAQGYF
TRBJ2-7 | NA | many | TRBV5-1 | TGCGCCAGCAGCTTGGCTACGGGACGAGTTTACGAGCAGTACTTC | CASSLATGRVYEQYF
TRBJ2-7 | TRBD2 | NA | TRBV20-1 | TGCAGTGCTAGTAGCGGTGTCAGCGGGAGGGCCTCCTACGAGCAGTACTTC | CSASSGVSGRASYEQYF
TRBJ2-5 | TRBD2 | NA | TRBV28 | TGTGCCAGCAGTGCCGGGGTACTAGCGGGATCCCAAGAGACCCAGTACTTC | CASSAGVLAGSQETQYF
TRBJ2-7 | NA | few | TRBV7-2 | TGTGCCAGCACTCCCCGTGGGCGGGAAATCTACGAGCAGTACTTC | CASTPRGREIYEQYF
TRBJ1-4 | NA | NA | TRBV20-1 | TGCAGTGCTAGAGACCCTGTTTATAAAAAACTGTTTTTT | CSARDPVYKKLFF
TRBJ1-1 | TRBD1 | few | TRBV18 | TGTGCCAGCTCACCCCGGACAGGCGGCACTGAAGCTTTCTTT | CASSPRTGGTEAFF
TRBJ2-5 | TRBD1 | few | TRBV7-9 | TGTGCCAGCAGAGTACAGGGGACGGGGGAGACCCAGTACTTC | CASRVQGTGETQYF
TRBJ2-2 | TRBD1 | few | TRBV5-1 | TGCGCCAGCAGCCCTAATGAGGACAGGGGGCTGATGAACACCGGGGAGCTGTTTTTT | CASSPNEDRGLMNTGELFF
TRBJ2-3 | NA | few | TRBV11-2 | TGTGCCAGCAGCTTAACAGGGATCCACACAGATACGCAGTATTTT | CASSLTGIHTDTQYF
TRBJ1-4 | NA | NA | TRBV3-1 | TGTGCCAGCAGCCAAGCGACCCAGGGGAGGAATGAAAAACTGTTTTTT | CASSQATQGRNEKLFF
TRBJ1-5 | NA | NA | TRBV5-1 | TGCGCCAGCAGCTTGCCGCAGAGGCGGCCCCAGCATTTT | CASSLPQRRPQHF
TRBJ2-5 | NA | few | TRBV20-1 | TGCAGTGCTAGAGATCAGGCAGGTTGGCAAGAGACCCAGTACTTC | CSARDQAGWQETQYF
TRBJ2-6 | NA | NA | TRBV10-2 | TGCGCCAGCCTCCCCGTCTCTGGGGCCAACGTCCTGACTTTC | CASLPVSGANVLTF
TRBJ2-1 | NA | NA | TRBV7-6 | TGTGCCAGCAGCTCCCAGGGGAACAATGAGCAGTTCTTC | CASSSQGNNEQFF
TRBJ2-7 | NA | NA | TRBV7-2 | TGTGCCAGCAGCTTAGAAGGGGACTCCAACAAGCAGTACTTC | CASSLEGDSNKQYF
TRBJ2-5 | TRBD1 | NA | TRBV15 | TGTGCCACCGGGACAGAGTCATACAATGAGCAGTACTTC | CATGTESYNEQYF